This T cell receptor (beta chain) originates from a study of cytomegalovirus exposure and HLA in healthy donors. Clones were read by immunoSEQ multiplex PCR, and TCRdb kept only the in-frame ones, dropping some. Of about 64,000 clones detected, around nine tenths appear once; the ten largest clones hold approximately 1.7%. The CDR3 spans 15 residues. CDR1 is SGHRS and CDR2 is YFSETQ in the germline V gene. V gave up 3 bases and J gave up 6 bases; unmatched junction bases: 7. To note about this clone: The antigen is unknown.

Findings of the study overall: Some public TCRs appeared in many individuals, while most sequences were rare.

The TCR originated in a woman aged 18-30 years in good health and CMV-seronegative. The chain couples TRBV5-1 to TRBJ2-1; TRBD1 aligns across 9 bases. The sample consisted of PBMCs. The CDR3 DNA reads as TGCGCCAGCAGCTATAAGACAGGGGGAAGCAATGAGCAGTTCTTC. Protein: CASSYKTGGSNEQFF.